The T cell receptor (beta chain) under discussion was sequenced for a study of T cell responses to AZD1222 COVID-19 vaccine. TCRdb's table, derived via immunoSEQ multiplex PCR, lists solely in-frame clones and lacks some. The repertoire consists of about 44,000 clones, with around 81% occurring once and the leading ten covering about 3.6%. This CDR3 has 13 residues. Trimming shortened V by 5 bases and J by 6 bases, and 11 bases separated the two germline ends. Germline assignment: CDR1 LNHDA and CDR2 SQIVND (reference sequence). Study conclusions and caveats: At baseline, seropositivity was found in only a handful of AZD1222 recipients. None of the repertoires were sampled until the peak T cell response had passed. Nearly half of the spike-specific TCRs reportedly recognize variant regions that carry no mutations. Mapped onto spike, vaccine-associated CD4 TCRs spanned it and were dominant at 160-218 and 743-854.

For this clone: Its target is unknown.

The gene calls are TRBV19 and TRBJ1-5; D might be TRBD1 (5 bases). The sequence was obtained from an adult in good health. The sample here was peripheral blood, taken on day 0 of AZD1222 vaccination. DNA for the CDR3: TGTGCCAGTAGTGGCCAGGGCAGTCAGCCCCAGCATTTT. Its protein product is CASSGQGSQPQHF.